Below, 13 T cell receptor beta chains from the same sample are listed, as sequenced in a study of T-cell memory formation after mild COVID-19 (dated by TCRdb to the early 2020s). Libraries were constructed by 5' RACE. Sequencing was performed on an Illumina NovaSeq 6000. TCRdb reran the public reads through fastp at Q25 and MiXCR, keeping productive beta chains. One record per CDR3 amino acid sequence lists the most common genes and DNA. This sample comprises 50,000 to 70,000 distinct CDR3 sequences, roughly an eighth of them detected only once. In total, the top ten clones hold around 25% of the sample. Sequencing input: PBMCs or a T cell subset sorted from them (not recorded which). The receptors stem from a man aged 18 to 29 who had mild COVID-19 (a few samples of this study predate the infection). The sample titles of this study are shuffled in the database, so cell type and time point are left out; the donor was told from shared clones.

This clonotype was picked up a small number of times. The chain recombines TRBV12-2 with TRBJ1-1; the listed D gene, TRBD1, was not tested against the DNA. TRBV12-2 is a recognized pseudogene. The CDR3 is 14 residues long. The DNA for the CDR3 is TGTGCAAGTCGCTGGGGAGCAGGGGGCACTGAAGCTTTCTTT. It is translated as CASRWGAGGTEAFF.

This sequence joins TRBV10-3 and TRBJ1-6, with a weak D call TRBD1 (5 bases). Germline CDR1 is ENHRY and CDR2 is SYGVKD. The CDR3 totals 15 residues. V shed 2 bases and J shed 7 bases, with 12 bases lying between them. The CDR3 coding sequence is TGTGCCATCAGTGAGCCGGGACGGAAAAATTCACCCCTCCACTTT. Amino acids: CAISEPGRKNSPLHF.

The genes are TRBV6-5 and TRBJ2-5; the D gene is possibly TRBD2 (5 bases). Per the germline V gene, CDR1 is MNHEY and CDR2 is SVGAGI. This CDR3 is built from 14 residues. V was pared by 6 bases and J by 2 bases, with 13 bases between. The CDR3 DNA reads as TGTGCCAGCAGAGGACTCAGGAGTCAAGAGACCCAGTACTTC. As protein: CASRGLRSQETQYF.

The chain is built from TRBV29-1 and TRBJ2-7; possibly TRBD1 for D (6 bases). The V end was cut by 2 bases, the J end by 1 base, with 12 bases between. The CDR3 runs to 14 residues. CDR1 is SQVTM and CDR2 is ANQGSEA in the germline V gene. CDR3 loop: CSVETQGTSYEQYF. The CDR3 DNA sequence: TGCAGCGTTGAAACCCAGGGGACATCCTACGAGCAGTACTTC.

This clonotype was seen a handful of times. The chain couples TRBV7-9 to TRBJ1-3; no firm D call. V was trimmed by 5 bases and J by 0 bases, leaving 11 bases between them. The CDR3 has 15 residues. Germline CDR1 is SEHNR and CDR2 is FQNEAQ (reference sequence). The CDR3 here is CASSTLKLSGNTIYF. The CDR3 DNA reads TGTGCCAGCAGCACCTTAAAACTCTCTGGAAACACCATATATTTT.

At least ten counts were recorded for this clonotype. The rearrangement uses TRBV5-1 and TRBJ2-3; D call uncertain. V was shortened by 4 bases and J by 0 bases, with 12 bases between the two germline ends. This CDR3 region has 15 residues. CDR1 and CDR2 from the germline V gene are SGHRS and YFSETQ. The CDR3: CASSPALSSTDTQYF. Written as DNA, the CDR3 is TGCGCCAGCAGCCCCGCGTTATCTAGCACAGATACGCAGTATTTT.

V gene TRBV6-5 combines with J gene TRBJ1-2; 7 nucleotides align to TRBD1. This CDR3 contains 13 residues. The germline gives CDR1 MNHEY, CDR2 SVGAGI. J lost 7 bases, V lost 4 bases, and 6 bases had no gene match. CDR3 region: CASSLSGDSGYTF. CDR3 DNA sequence: TGTGCCAGCAGTTTGTCCGGGGACAGTGGCTACACCTTC.

This chain links TRBV4-3 with TRBJ2-3; perhaps TRBD2 as D (6 bases). Trimming took off 0 bases at V and 1 base at J, with 14 bases between the two ends. The CDR3 spans 17 residues. Per the germline V gene, CDR1 is LGHNA and CDR2 is YSLEER. The CDR3 nucleotides read TGCGCCAGCAGCCAAGACTTACCTGGAGGGGGCACAGATACGCAGTATTTT. Translating it yields CASSQDLPGGGTDTQYF.

This clonotype was detected only a few times. The chain has TRBV7-3 and TRBJ2-6; no clear D. The CDR3 extends over 13 amino acids. Germline V gives CDR1 SGHTA, CDR2 FQGTGA. Trimming cost V 7 bases and J 0 bases, with 4 bases left between them. CDR3 loop: CASTPSGANVLTF. CDR3 DNA: TGTGCCAGCACCCCCTCTGGGGCCAACGTCCTGACTTTC. Combining the CDR3 with reference TRBV7-3 and TRBJ2-6 gives the whole variable domain GAGVSQTPSNKVTEKGKYVELRCDPISGHTALYWYRQSLGQGPEFLIYFQGTGAADDSGLPNDRFFAVRPEGSVSTLKIQRTERGDSAVYLCASTPSGANVLTFGAGSRLTVL.

At least ten counts were recorded for this clonotype. The chain combines TRBV27 with TRBJ2-7; no definite D call. V was pared by 3 bases and J by 0 bases, with 3 bases between. The CDR3 contains 12 residues. Germline V gene lookup returns CDR1 MNHEY and CDR2 SMNVEV (reference sequence). This chain's CDR3 is CASSFFSYEQYF. CDR3 DNA: TGTGCCAGCAGTTTCTTCTCCTACGAGCAGTACTTC.

This clonotype was recorded a few times. The chain recombines TRBV12-3 or TRBV12-4 with TRBJ2-7; D is unclear. Deletions cut 6 bases from V and 0 bases from J, with 9 bases between. The CDR3 covers 13 residues. The CDR3: CASSTWGSYEQYV. CDR3 DNA sequence: TGTGCCAGCAGCACATGGGGCTCCTACGAGCAGTACGTC.

The J gene is TRBJ2-3, the V gene TRBV20-1, with D unclear. The germline CDR1 and CDR2 sequences are DFQATT and SNEGSKA (reference sequence). The CDR3 loop spans 13 amino acids. V was cut by 5 bases and J by 6 bases, with 15 bases left in between. For the CDR3, the DNA is TGCAGTGCTCCACAGCTGGCATGGGATACGCAGTATTTT. Translation: CSAPQLAWDTQYF.

The CDR3 DNA reads TGTGCCACAAAAATTGTACAGGGGGCCTACAATGAGCAGTTCTTC. Its protein is CATKIVQGAYNEQFF. V is TRBV10-3 and J is TRBJ2-1; TRBD1 aligns across 8 bases. The CDR3 is 15 residues long. V shed 10 bases and J 2 bases; nucleotides not matched to a gene: 10. Per the germline V gene, CDR1 is ENHRY and CDR2 is SYGVKD.